This TCR beta chain is drawn from a study of spatial heterogeneity in lung cancer. This clonotype came up many times. TCRdb processed the 5' RACE reads anew with MiXCR; each CDR3 protein has one entry. The data contain about 50,000 distinct CDR3 sequences, about 7.4% of them singletons. The time point is: sample taken at primary tumor resection. Sequencing covered unsorted whole RNA taken from tumor, nontumor lung or frozen PBMC. The cohort: 70 to 75 early-stage, untreated non-small cell lung cancer patients. CDR3 length: 16 amino acids. From germline, CDR1 is MGHRA and CDR2 YSYEKL. Deletions cut 1 base from V and 9 bases from J, with 16 bases between.

The sequenced sample was PBMCs, obtained at surgery. V is TRBV4-1 and J is TRBJ1-6; D is undetermined. The origin of this receptor is a female donor with early-stage non-small cell lung cancer. The CDR3 DNA reads TGCGCCAGCAGCCAAGTCCAGCGGGCCATTGCTTCACCCCTCCACTTT. Translating it yields CASSQVQRAIASPLHF.